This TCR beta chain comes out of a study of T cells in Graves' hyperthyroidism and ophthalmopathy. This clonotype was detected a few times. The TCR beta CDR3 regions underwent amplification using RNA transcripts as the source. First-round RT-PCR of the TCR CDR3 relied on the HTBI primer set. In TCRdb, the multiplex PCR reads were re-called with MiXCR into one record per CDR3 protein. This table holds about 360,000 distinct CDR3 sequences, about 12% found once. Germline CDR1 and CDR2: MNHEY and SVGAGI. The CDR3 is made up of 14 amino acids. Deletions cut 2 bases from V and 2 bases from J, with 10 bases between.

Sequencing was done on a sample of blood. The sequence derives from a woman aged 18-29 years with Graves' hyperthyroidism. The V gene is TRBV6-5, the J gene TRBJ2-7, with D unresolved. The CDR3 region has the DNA TGTGCCAGCAGTTACGAGTTAGCCACCTACGAGCAGTACTTC. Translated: CASSYELATYEQYF.